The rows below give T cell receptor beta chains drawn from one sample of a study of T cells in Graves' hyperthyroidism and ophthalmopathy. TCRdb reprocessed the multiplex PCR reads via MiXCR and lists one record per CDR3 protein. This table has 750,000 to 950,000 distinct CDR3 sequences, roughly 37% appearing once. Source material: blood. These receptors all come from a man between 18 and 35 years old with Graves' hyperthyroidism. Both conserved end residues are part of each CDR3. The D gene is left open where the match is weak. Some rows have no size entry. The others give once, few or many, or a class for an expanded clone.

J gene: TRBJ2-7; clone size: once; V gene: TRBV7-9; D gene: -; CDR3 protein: CASTSGGPSYEQYF; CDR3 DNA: TGTGCCAGCACCTCCGGGGGACCCAGCTACGAGCAGTACTTC
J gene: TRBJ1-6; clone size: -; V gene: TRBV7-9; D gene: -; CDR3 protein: CASSLAAGRGDNSPLRF; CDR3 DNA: TGTGCCAGCAGCTTGGCTGCAGGTCGGGGCGATAATTCACCCCTCCGCTTT
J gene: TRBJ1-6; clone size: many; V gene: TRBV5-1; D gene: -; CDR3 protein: CASSLEGSYNSPLHF; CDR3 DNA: TGCGCCAGCAGCTTGGAGGGCTCCTATAATTCACCCCTCCACTTT
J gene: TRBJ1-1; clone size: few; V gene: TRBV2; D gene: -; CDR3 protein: CASIRENTEAFF; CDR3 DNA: TGTGCCAGCATTCGGGAGAACACTGAAGCTTTCTTT
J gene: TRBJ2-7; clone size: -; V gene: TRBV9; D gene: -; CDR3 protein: CASSGTLKPYEQYF; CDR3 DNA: TGTGCCAGCAGCGGGACGCTGAAGCCCTACGAGCAGTACTTC
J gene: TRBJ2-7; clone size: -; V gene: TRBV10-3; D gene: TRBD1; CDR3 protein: CAISELGTGIERYF; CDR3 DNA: TGTGCCATCAGTGAGCTGGGGACAGGGATCGAGCGGTACTTC
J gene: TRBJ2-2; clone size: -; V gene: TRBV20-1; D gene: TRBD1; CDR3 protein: CSASGRQGGTGELFF; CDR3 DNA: TGCAGTGCTAGTGGGCGACAGGGGGGAACCGGGGAGCTGTTTTTT
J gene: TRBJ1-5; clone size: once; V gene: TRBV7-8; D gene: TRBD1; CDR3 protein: CASSPGQAIKPQHF; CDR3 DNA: TGTGCCAGCAGCCCGGGACAGGCAATCAAGCCCCAGCATTTT
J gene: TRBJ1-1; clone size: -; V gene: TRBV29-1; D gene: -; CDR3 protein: CSVDDRMNTEAFF; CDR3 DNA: TGCAGCGTCGATGACAGAATGAACACTGAAGCTTTCTTT
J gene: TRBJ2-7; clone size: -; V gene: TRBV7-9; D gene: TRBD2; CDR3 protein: CASGPPGLVYEQYF; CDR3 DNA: TGTGCCAGCGGGCCCCCGGGACTAGTATACGAGCAGTACTTC
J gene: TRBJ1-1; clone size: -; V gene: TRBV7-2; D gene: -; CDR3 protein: CASSLDSAMGMNTEAFF; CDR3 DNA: TGTGCCAGCAGCTTAGATTCAGCGATGGGGATGAACACTGAAGCTTTCTTT
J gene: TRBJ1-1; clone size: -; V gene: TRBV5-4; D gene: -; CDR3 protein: CASSIRGEAFF; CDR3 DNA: TGTGCCAGCAGCATACGGGGTGAAGCTTTCTTT
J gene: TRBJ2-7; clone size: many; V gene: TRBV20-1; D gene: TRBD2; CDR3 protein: CSASNSGRAYEQYF; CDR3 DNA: TGCAGTGCTAGTAATAGCGGGAGGGCCTACGAGCAGTACTTC
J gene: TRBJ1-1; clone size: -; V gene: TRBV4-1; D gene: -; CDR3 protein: CASSQGVQGGTEAFF; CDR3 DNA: TGCGCCAGCAGCCAAGGGGTACAGGGCGGCACTGAAGCTTTCTTT
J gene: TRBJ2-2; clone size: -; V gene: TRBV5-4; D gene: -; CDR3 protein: CASSLDRVITGELFF; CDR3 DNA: TGTGCCAGCAGCTTGGACAGGGTGATCACCGGGGAGCTGTTTTTT
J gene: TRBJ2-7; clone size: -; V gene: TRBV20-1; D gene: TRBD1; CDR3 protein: CSANGQGSGELSYEQYF; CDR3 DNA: TGCAGTGCAAATGGACAGGGTTCAGGGGAACTCTCCTACGAGCAGTACTTC
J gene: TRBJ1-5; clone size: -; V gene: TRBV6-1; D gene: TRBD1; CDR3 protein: CASRLDRARNQPQHF; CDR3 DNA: TGTGCCAGCAGACTTGACAGGGCTAGGAATCAGCCCCAGCATTTT
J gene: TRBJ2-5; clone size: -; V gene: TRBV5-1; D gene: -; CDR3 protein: CASSFIGSEETQYF; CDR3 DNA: TGCGCCAGCAGCTTCATCGGGAGCGAAGAGACCCAGTACTTC
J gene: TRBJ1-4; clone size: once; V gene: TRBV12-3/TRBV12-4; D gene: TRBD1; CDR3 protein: CASSSVPGQGAREKLFF; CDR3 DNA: TGTGCCAGCAGTTCAGTCCCGGGACAGGGGGCAAGGGAAAAACTGTTTTTT
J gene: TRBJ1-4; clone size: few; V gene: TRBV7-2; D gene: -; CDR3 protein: CASSLQGRTNEKLFF; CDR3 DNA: TGTGCCAGCAGCTTACAGGGGAGGACTAATGAAAAACTGTTTTTT
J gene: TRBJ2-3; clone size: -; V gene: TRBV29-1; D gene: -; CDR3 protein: CSVPREDTQYF; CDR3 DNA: TGCAGCGTTCCCAGGGAAGATACGCAGTATTTT
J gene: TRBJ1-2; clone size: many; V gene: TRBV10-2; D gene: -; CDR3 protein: CASGSGVYTF; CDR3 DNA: TGCGCCAGCGGATCGGGAGTCTACACCTTC
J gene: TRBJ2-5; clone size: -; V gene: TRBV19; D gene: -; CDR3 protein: CASSEVGERVTFQETQYF; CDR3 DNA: TGTGCCAGTAGTGAGGTTGGGGAGCGGGTCACTTTCCAAGAGACCCAGTACTTC
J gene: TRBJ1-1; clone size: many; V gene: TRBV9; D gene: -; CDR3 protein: CASSPQDMNTEAFF; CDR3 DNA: TGTGCCAGCAGCCCCCAGGACATGAACACTGAAGCTTTCTTT
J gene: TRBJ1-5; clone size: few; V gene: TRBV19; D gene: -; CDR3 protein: CASSGTKKSNQPQHF; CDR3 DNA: TGTGCCAGTTCCGGGACAAAAAAGAGCAATCAGCCCCAGCATTTT
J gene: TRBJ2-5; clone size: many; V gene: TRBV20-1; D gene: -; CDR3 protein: CSARYRAETQYF; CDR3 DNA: TGCAGTGCTAGATACAGGGCGGAGACCCAGTACTTC
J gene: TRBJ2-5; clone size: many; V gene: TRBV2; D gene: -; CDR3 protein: CASSEQAEETQYF; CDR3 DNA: TGTGCCAGCAGTGAGCAGGCTGAAGAGACCCAGTACTTC
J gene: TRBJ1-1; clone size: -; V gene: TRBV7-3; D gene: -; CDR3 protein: CASSPDPRTEAFF; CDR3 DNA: TGTGCCAGCAGCCCAGATCCGCGCACTGAAGCTTTCTTT
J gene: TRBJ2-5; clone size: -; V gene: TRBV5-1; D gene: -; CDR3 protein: CASSLGTSPETQYF; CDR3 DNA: TGCGCCAGCAGCTTGGGGACCAGCCCAGAGACCCAGTACTTC
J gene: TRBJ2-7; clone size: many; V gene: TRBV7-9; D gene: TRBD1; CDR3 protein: CASSLAGTGSYEQYF; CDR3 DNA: TGTGCCAGCAGCTTAGCCGGGACAGGGTCCTACGAGCAGTACTTC
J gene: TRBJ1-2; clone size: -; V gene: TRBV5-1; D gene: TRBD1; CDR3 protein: CASSDRGMEGYGYTF; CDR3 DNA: TGCGCCAGCAGCGACAGGGGAATGGAGGGTTATGGCTACACCTTC
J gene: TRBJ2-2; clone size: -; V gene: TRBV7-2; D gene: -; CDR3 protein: CASSSATGRATGELFF; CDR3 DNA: TGTGCCAGCAGCTCCGCGACAGGGAGGGCCACCGGGGAGCTGTTTTTT
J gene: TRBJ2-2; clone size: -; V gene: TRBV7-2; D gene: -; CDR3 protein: CASSLPGASNTGELFF; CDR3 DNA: TGTGCCAGCAGCTTGCCCGGGGCCTCGAACACCGGGGAGCTGTTTTTT
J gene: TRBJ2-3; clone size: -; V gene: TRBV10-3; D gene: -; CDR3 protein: CAIKSDRNTDTQYF; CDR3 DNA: TGTGCCATCAAGTCGGACAGAAACACAGATACGCAGTATTTT
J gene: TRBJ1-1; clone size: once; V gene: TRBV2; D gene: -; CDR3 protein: CASSEGKGAFF; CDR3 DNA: TGTGCCAGCAGTGAGGGTAAGGGGGCTTTCTTT
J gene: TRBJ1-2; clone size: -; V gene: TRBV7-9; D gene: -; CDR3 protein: CASSLESEGFEGYTF; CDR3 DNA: TGTGCCAGCAGCTTAGAATCGGAGGGATTTGAGGGCTACACCTTC
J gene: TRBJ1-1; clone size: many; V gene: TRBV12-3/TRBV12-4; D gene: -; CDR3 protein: CASRALGTEAFF; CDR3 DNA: TGTGCCAGCAGGGCCTTGGGAACTGAAGCTTTCTTT
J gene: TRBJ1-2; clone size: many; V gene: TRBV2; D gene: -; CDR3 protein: CASSDSWIYGYTF; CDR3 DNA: TGTGCCAGCAGTGATTCCTGGATATATGGCTACACCTTC
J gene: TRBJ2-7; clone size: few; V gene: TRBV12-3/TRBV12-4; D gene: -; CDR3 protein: CASSRDSPYEQYF; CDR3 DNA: TGTGCCAGCAGCCGGGACTCCCCCTACGAGCAGTACTTC
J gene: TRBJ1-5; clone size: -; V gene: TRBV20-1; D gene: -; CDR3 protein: CSARKGGNHQPQHF; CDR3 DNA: TGCAGTGCTAGAAAAGGGGGAAACCATCAGCCCCAGCATTTT
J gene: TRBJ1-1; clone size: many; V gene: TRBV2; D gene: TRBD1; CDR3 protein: CASSDQGAPNTEAFF; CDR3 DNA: TGTGCCAGCAGTGATCAGGGGGCGCCGAACACTGAAGCTTTCTTT
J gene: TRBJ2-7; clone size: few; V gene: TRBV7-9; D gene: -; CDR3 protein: CASGGPYEQYF; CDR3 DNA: TGTGCCAGTGGGGGCCCCTACGAGCAGTACTTC
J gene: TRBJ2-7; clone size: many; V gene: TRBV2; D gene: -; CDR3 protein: CASSAGRPYEQYF; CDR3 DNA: TGTGCCAGCAGTGCCGGGCGGCCCTACGAGCAGTACTTC